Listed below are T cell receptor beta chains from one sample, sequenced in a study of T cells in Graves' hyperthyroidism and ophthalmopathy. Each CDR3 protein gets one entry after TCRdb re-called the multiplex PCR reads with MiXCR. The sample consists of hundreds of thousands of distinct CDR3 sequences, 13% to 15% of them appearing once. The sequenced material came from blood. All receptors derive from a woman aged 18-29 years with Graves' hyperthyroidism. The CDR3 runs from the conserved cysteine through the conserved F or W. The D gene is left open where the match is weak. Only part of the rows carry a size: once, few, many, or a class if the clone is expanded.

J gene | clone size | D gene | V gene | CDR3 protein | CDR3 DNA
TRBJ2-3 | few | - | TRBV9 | CASGRTGLGFSTDTQYF | TGTGCCAGCGGCAGAACCGGTTTAGGGTTTAGCACAGATACGCAGTATTTT
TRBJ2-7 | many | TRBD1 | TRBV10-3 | CAISGTGVDEQYF | TGTGCCATCTCAGGGACAGGGGTCGACGAGCAGTACTTC
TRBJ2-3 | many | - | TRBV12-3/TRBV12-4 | CASSFGQSNTDTQYF | TGTGCCAGCAGTTTCGGACAGAGCAACACAGATACGCAGTATTTT
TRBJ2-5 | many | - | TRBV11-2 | CASSSDGPWETQYF | TGTGCCAGCAGTTCTGACGGACCCTGGGAGACCCAGTACTTC
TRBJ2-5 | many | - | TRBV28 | CASSFLQGGETQYF | TGTGCCAGCAGTTTTCTACAGGGCGGGGAGACCCAGTACTTC
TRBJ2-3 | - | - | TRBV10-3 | CAISESGPAGDTQYF | TGTGCCATCAGTGAGTCGGGACCCGCGGGAGATACGCAGTATTTT
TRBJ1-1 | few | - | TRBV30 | CAWSVLSMTNTEAFF | TGTGCCTGGAGTGTTCTCAGCATGACGAACACTGAAGCTTTCTTT
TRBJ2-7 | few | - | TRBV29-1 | CSVARGISGRVYEQYF | TGCAGCGTTGCCAGGGGGATAAGCGGGAGAGTATACGAGCAGTACTTC
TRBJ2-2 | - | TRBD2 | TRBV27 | CASSFVGRGKNTGELFF | TGTGCCAGCAGTTTTGTCGGGCGGGGGAAGAACACCGGGGAGCTGTTTTTT
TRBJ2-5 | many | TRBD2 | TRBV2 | CASSGGSQETQYF | TGTGCCAGCAGCGGGGGGTCTCAAGAGACCCAGTACTTC
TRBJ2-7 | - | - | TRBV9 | CASSVDSGGLYEQYF | TGTGCCAGCAGCGTAGACTCGGGCGGTCTGTACGAGCAGTACTTC
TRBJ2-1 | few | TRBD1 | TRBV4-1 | CASSPQRLQGGSYNEQFF | TGCGCCAGCAGCCCACAGAGGTTACAGGGGGGCTCCTACAATGAGCAGTTCTTC
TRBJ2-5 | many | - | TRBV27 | CASSPGGGKTQYF | TGTGCCAGCAGCCCAGGGGGGGGGAAGACCCAGTACTTC
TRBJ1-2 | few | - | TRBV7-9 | CASRGGGATNYGYTF | TGTGCCAGCAGGGGGGGGGGAGCCACTAACTATGGCTACACCTTC
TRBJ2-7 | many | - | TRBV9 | CASSVGPSTTSYEQYF | TGTGCCAGCAGCGTAGGGCCCAGCACTACCTCCTACGAGCAGTACTTC
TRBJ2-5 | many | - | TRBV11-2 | CASSSTHAVSPIEETQYF | TGTGCCAGCAGCTCCACCCATGCGGTCTCCCCTATCGAAGAGACCCAGTACTTC
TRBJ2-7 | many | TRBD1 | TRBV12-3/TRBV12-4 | CASSPLGGQGLHEQYF | TGTGCCAGCAGTCCGCTAGGGGGACAGGGGCTCCACGAGCAGTACTTC
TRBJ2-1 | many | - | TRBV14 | CDGYGSGNEQFF | TGTGACGGCTACGGGAGTGGGAATGAGCAGTTCTTC
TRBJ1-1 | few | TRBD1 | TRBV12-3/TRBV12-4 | CASSSSTGFTEAFF | TGTGCCAGCAGTTCATCGACAGGGTTCACTGAAGCTTTCTTT
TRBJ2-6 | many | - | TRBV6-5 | CASSYGQRSGANVLTF | TGTGCCAGCAGTTACGGACAACGCTCTGGGGCCAACGTCCTGACTTTC
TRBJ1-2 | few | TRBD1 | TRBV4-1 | CASSQVGADRVSANYGYTF | TGCGCCAGCAGCCAAGTGGGAGCCGACAGGGTCTCAGCTAACTATGGCTACACCTTC
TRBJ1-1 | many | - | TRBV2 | CASSEAGGGAELDEAFF | TGTGCCAGCAGTGAAGCGGGGGGCGGGGCTGAACTCGATGAAGCTTTCTTT
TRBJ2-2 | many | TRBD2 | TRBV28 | CASSLSILRLAGAPISHTGELFF | TGTGCCAGCAGTTTATCCATCCTCAGACTAGCGGGAGCACCAATATCACACACCGGGGAGCTGTTTTTT
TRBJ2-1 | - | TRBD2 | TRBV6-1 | CASNVAGGSYNEQFF | TGTGCCAGCAATGTAGCGGGAGGTTCCTACAATGAGCAGTTCTTC
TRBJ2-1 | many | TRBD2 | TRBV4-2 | CASSQTSGLTTYNEQFF | TGTGCCAGCAGCCAAACTAGCGGGCTCACTACCTACAATGAGCAGTTCTTC
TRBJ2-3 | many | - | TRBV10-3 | CAIKGRASTDTQYF | TGTGCCATCAAGGGCAGGGCATCGACAGATACGCAGTATTTT
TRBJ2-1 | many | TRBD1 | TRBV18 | CASSIGQGKAGNEQFF | TGTGCCAGCTCAATCGGACAGGGGAAGGCCGGGAATGAGCAGTTCTTC
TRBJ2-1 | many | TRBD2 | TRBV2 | CARTGTSGSGWEQFF | TGTGCCAGAACCGGGACTAGCGGGAGTGGATGGGAGCAGTTCTTC
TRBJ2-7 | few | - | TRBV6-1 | CASAFSGDYEQYF | TGTGCCAGCGCGTTCAGTGGGGACTACGAGCAGTACTTC
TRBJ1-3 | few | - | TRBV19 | CASSDPSSGNTIYF | TGTGCCAGTAGTGACCCGAGCTCTGGAAACACCATATATTTT
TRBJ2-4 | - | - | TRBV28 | CASTVTGSKNIQYF | TGTGCCAGCACCGTAACAGGGTCCAAAAACATTCAGTACTTC
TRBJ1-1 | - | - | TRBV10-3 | CAISESRGLDTEAFF | TGTGCCATCAGTGAGTCACGGGGGCTTGACACTGAAGCTTTCTTT
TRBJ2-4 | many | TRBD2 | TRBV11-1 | CASSLWVAGGENIQYF | TGTGCCAGCAGCTTATGGGTAGCGGGAGGTGAAAACATTCAGTACTTC
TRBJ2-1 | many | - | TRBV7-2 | CASGSAYNEQFF | TGTGCCAGCGGATCGGCTTACAATGAGCAGTTCTTC
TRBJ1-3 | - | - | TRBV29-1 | CSVATAPGNTIYF | TGCAGCGTTGCCACAGCCCCTGGAAACACCATATATTTT
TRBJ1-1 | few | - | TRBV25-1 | CANRRGGRWDTEAFF | TGTGCCAACCGGAGGGGGGGCCGCTGGGACACTGAAGCTTTCTTT
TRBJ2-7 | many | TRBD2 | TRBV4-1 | CASSQVASGNVEQYF | TGCGCCAGCAGCCAAGTGGCTAGCGGGAACGTCGAGCAGTACTTC
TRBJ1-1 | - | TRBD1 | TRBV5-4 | CASSWRTGMVTEAFF | TGTGCCAGCAGCTGGAGGACAGGGATGGTCACTGAAGCTTTCTTT
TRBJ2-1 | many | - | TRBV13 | CASSPPSGHEQFF | TGTGCCAGCAGCCCTCCCTCAGGGCATGAGCAGTTCTTC
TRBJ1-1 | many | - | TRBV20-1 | CSASTPRGAFF | TGCAGTGCTTCCACCCCGAGGGGGGCTTTCTTT